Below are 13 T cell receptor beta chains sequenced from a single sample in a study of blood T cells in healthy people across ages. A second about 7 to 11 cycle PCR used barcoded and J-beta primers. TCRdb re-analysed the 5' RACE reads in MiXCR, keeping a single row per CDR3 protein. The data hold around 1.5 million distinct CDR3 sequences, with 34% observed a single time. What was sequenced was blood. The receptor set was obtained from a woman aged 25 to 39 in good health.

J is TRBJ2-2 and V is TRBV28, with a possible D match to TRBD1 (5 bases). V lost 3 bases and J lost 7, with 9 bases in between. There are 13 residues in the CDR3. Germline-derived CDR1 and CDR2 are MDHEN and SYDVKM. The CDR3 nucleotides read TGTGCCAGCAGTTTGGGGCATGGCGGGGAGCTGTTTTTT. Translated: CASSLGHGGELFF. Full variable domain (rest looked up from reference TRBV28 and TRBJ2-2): DVKVTQSSRYLVKRTGEKVFLECVQDMDHENMFWYRQDPGLGLRLIYFSYDVKMKEKGDIPEGYSVSREKKERFSLILESASTNQTSMYLCASSLGHGGELFFGEGSRLTVL.

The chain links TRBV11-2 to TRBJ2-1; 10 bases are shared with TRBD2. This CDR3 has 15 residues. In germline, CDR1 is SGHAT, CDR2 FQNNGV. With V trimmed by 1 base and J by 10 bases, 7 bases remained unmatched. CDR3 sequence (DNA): TGTGCCAGCAGCTTAGTAGCGGGGGGTTTTAAGGAGCAGTTCTTC. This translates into CASSLVAGGFKEQFF.

In DNA, the CDR3 is TGTGCCAGCAGCTTGGACAGGGGGACGCAGTCACCCCTCCACTTT. Amino acids: CASSLDRGTQSPLHF. The V gene is TRBV5-5, the J gene TRBJ1-6; 8 nucleotides agree with TRBD1. The CDR3 contains 15 residues. Germline loops: CDR1 SGHKS, CDR2 YYEKEE (reference sequence). Trimming at V came to 0 bases and at J to 10 bases, leaving 6 bases not matched to a gene.

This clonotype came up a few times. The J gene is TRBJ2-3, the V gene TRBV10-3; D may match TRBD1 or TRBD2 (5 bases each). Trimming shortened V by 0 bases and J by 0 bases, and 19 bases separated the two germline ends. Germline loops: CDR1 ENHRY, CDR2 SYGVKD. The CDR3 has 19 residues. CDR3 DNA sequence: TGTGCCATCAGTGAGTCCTGGGGGACGGGGAAACCAAGCACAGATACGCAGTATTTT. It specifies CAISESWGTGKPSTDTQYF.

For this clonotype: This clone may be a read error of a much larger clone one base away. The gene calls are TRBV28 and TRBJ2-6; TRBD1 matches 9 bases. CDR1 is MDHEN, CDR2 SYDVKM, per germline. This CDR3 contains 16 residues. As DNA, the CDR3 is TGTGCCGGCAGTCCCCGGACAGGGGCCGGGGCCAACGTCCTGACTTTC. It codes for CAGSPRTGAGANVLTF.

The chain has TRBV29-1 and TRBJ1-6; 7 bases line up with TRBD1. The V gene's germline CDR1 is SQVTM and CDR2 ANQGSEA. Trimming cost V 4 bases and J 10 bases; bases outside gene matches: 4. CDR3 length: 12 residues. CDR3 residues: CSVGGGGSPLHF. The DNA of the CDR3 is TGCAGCGTTGGAGGGGGCGGATCACCCCTCCACTTT.

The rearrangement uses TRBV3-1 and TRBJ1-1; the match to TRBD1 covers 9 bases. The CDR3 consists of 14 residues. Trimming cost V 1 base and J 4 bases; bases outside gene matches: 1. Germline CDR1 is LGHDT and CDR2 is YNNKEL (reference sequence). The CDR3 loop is CASSQGTGVTEAFF. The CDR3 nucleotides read TGTGCCAGCAGCCAAGGGACAGGGGTCACTGAAGCTTTCTTT. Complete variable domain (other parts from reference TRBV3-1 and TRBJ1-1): DTAVSQTPKYLVTQMGNDKSIKCEQNLGHDTMYWYKQDSKKFLKIMFSYNNKELIINETVPNRFSPKSPDKAHLNLHINSLELGDSAVYFCASSQGTGVTEAFFGQGTRLTVV.

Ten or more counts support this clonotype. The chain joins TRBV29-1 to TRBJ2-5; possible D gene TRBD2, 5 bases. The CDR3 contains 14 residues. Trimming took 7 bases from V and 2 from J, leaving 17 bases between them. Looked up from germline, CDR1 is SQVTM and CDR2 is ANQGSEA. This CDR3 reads CSAVPASRQETQYF. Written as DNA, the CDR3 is TGCAGCGCCGTGCCGGCTAGCCGGCAAGAGACCCAGTACTTC.

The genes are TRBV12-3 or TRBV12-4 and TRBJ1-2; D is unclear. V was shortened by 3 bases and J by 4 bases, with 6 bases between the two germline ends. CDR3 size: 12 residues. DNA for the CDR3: TGTGCCAGCAGTTTGTACTTCTATGGCTACACCTTC. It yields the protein CASSLYFYGYTF.

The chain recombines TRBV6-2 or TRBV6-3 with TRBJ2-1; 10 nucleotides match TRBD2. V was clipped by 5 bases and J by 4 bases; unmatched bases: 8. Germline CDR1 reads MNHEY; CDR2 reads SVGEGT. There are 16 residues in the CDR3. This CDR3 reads CASSRSSGRQYNEQFF. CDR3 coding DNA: TGTGCCAGCAGTCGATCTAGCGGGAGACAGTACAATGAGCAGTTCTTC.

This CDR3 is CSVSVNTEAFF. CDR3 sequence (DNA): TGCAGCGTTTCAGTGAACACTGAAGCTTTCTTT. The chain couples TRBV29-1 to TRBJ1-1, with D uncertain. Per the germline V gene, CDR1 is SQVTM and CDR2 is ANQGSEA. Trimming took off 5 bases at V and 0 bases at J, with 4 bases between the two ends. The length of the CDR3 is 11 residues.

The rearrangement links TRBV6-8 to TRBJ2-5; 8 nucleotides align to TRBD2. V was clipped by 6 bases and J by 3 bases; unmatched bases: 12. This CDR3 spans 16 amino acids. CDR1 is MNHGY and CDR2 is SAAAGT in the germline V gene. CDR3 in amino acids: CASSLRGAKIEETQYF. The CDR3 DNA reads TGTGCCAGCAGCTTGCGGGGGGCCAAAATCGAAGAGACCCAGTACTTC.

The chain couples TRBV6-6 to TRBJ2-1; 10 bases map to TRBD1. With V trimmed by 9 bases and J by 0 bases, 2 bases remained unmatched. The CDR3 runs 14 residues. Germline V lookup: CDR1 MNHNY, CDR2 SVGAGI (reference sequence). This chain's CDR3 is CASGTGVSYNEQFF. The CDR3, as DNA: TGTGCCAGTGGGACAGGGGTCTCCTACAATGAGCAGTTCTTC.